This TCR beta chain was profiled in a study of early T cells in non-severe SARS-CoV-2 infection. Study overall: Bulk RNA isolated from unsorted whole blood underwent sequencing; chains were not paired.

The CDR3 is 13 residues long. Germline CDR1 reads MNHEY; CDR2 reads SMNVEV (reference sequence). V was trimmed by 3 bases and J by 3 bases, leaving 8 bases between them. This clonotype was counted ten times or more. Its antigen is currently unknown. As part of library construction, unique molecular identifiers were attached to individual cDNA molecules. TCRdb re-analysed the 5' RACE reads in MiXCR, keeping a single row per CDR3 protein. The sample shows around 56,000 distinct CDR3 sequences, roughly an eighth of them seen only once. Study observations and caveats: VDJdb-based matching was biased toward anti-spike CD8 responses and missed private and CD4 specificities.

This specimen consisted of whole blood, obtained at baseline. This TCR was recovered from an adult who was a healthcare worker with PCR-confirmed SARS-CoV-2 infection or an uninfected control (not recorded which). The chain couples TRBV27 to TRBJ1-1; TRBD1 might be the D (5 bases). The CDR3 DNA follows: TGTGCCAGCAGTTTGGGGACTTACACTGAAGCTTTCTTT. The encoded protein is CASSLGTYTEAFF.